This TCR beta chain is drawn from a study of OX40 agonist ivuxolimab in advanced cancers. Study in general: Partial responses occurred in three patients (one hepatocellular carcinoma, two cutaneous melanoma). General observations from the study: Mean expanded clone counts were higher in CD8+ than CD4+ T cells.

CDR1 is MNHEY, CDR2 SVGAGI, per germline. This CDR3 has 16 amino acids. J lost 2 bases, V lost 4 bases, and 4 bases had no gene match. Note on this clone: Antigen unknown.

Systemic immunosuppression or autoimmune disease history was grounds to exclude patients. This table comes from immunoSEQ multiplex PCR, and its TCRdb copy is limited to in-frame clones, with some not included. The data contain under 100,000 clones, 92% of them singletons. Sequencing was performed on CD4+ or CD8+ T cells sorted from blood, taken in a trial of the OX40 agonist ivuxolimab. This sequence originates from an adult with an advanced solid tumor such as melanoma, head and neck, liver or kidney cancer. This sequence joins TRBV6-5 and TRBJ2-3, with 12 nucleotides matching TRBD2. The CDR3 reads CASSSRLAGATDTQYF. CDR3 bases: TGTGCCAGCAGTTCCAGACTAGCGGGAGCCACAGATACGCAGTATTTT.